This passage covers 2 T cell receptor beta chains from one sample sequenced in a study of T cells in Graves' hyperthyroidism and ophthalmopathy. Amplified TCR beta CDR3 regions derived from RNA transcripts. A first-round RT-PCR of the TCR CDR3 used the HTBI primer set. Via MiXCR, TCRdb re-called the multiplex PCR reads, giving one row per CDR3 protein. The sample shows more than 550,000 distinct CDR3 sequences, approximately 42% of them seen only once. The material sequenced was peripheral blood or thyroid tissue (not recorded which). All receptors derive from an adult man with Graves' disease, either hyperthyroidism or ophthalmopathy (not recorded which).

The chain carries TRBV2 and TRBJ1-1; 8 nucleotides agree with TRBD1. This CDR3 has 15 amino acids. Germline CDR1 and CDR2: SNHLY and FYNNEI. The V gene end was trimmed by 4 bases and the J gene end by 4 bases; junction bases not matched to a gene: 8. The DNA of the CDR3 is TGTGCCAGCAGTGCCTTCAGGGGGCTGGGCACTGAAGCTTTCTTT. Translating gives CASSAFRGLGTEAFF.

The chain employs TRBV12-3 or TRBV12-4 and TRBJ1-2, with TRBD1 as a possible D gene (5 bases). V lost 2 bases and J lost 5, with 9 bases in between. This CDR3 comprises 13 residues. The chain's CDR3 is CASSLSRGYGYTF. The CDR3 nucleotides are TGTGCCAGCAGTTTATCTCGGGGGTATGGCTACACCTTC.